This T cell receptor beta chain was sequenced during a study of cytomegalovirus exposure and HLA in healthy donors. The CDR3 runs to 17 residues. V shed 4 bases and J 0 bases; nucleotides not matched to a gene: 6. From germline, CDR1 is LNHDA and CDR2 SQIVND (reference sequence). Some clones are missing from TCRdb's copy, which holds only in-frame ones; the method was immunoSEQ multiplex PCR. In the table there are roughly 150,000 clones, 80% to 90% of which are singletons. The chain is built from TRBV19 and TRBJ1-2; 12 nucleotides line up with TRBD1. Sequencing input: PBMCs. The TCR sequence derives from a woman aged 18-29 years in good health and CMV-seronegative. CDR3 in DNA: TGTGCCAGTAGTACCCCGGGACAGGGGGCGACTAACTATGGCTACACCTTC. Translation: CASSTPGQGATNYGYTF.